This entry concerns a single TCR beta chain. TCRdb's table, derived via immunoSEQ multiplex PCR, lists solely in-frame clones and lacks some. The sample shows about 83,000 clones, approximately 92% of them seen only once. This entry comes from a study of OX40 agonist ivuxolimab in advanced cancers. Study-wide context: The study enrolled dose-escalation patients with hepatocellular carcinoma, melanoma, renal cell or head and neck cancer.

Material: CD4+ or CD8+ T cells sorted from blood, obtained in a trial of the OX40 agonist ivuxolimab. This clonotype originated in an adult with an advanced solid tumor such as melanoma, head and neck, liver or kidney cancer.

The CDR3 coding sequence is TGTGCCAGCAGCTTAGGAGGGGGCCCCCTCGATGAGCAGTTCTTC. Encoded protein: CASSLGGGPLDEQFF. V gene TRBV7-6 combines with J gene TRBJ2-1, with TRBD1 matching over 7 bases. With V trimmed by 1 base and J by 8 bases, 8 bases remained unmatched. This CDR3 spans 15 amino acids. The germline gives CDR1 SGHVS, CDR2 FNYEAQ.